The count of the clone carrying this TCR beta chain is one. What it recognizes is unknown. This CDR3 has 13 residues. Germline V gives CDR1 MNHEY, CDR2 SVGAGI. Trimming left V 4 bases short and J 6 bases short, with 13 bases between. This sample is drawn from a study of OX40 agonist ivuxolimab in advanced cancers. Study findings and constraints: Also present in some nonresponders was a low level of normalized T-cell clonal expansion.

The data were produced by immunoSEQ multiplex PCR, yet TCRdb's version contains in-frame clones alone and is incomplete. The table records fewer than 70,000 clones, roughly 82% of them present only once. This chain links TRBV6-5 with TRBJ2-7, with D perhaps matching TRBD1 (5 bases). The sequence came from an adult with an advanced solid tumor such as melanoma, head and neck, liver or kidney cancer. The source material was CD4+ or CD8+ T cells sorted from blood, sampled in a trial of the OX40 agonist ivuxolimab. As DNA, the CDR3 is TGTGCCAGCAGTTCCTATTTGGGGCCCGAGCAGTACTTC. Encoded protein: CASSSYLGPEQYF.